This T cell receptor (beta chain) was observed in a study of shared clonotypes between healthy human individuals. Germline values: CDR1 SGDLS, CDR2 YYNGEE. The CDR3 covers 15 residues. V dropped 4 bases and J dropped 7 bases, with 18 bases sitting between them. Cells designated naive CD8 were CD45RO-negative and were positively selected for CCR7, with terminally differentiated effector memory CD45RA+ cells excluded. The donor population consisted of healthy HIV-negative adults with no recent acute infections or vaccinations. Study conclusions and caveats: What naive subsets generally showed was a larger estimated richness than memory subsets showed.

Sequenced by immunoSEQ multiplex PCR; TCRdb stores in-frame clones only, minus some. The sample yields nearly 2 million clones, less than 95% seen once. With respect to this clone: Its antigen is undetermined.

This chain joins TRBV9 and TRBJ2-1, with D perhaps TRBD2 (6 bases). The sequenced material came from naive CD8+ T cells sorted from blood. This receptor was identified in a man younger than 35 in good health. The CDR3 DNA reads as TGTGCCAGCAGCCTCTGGTTCGAGGCGGGGAATGAGCAGTTCTTC. Its protein is CASSLWFEAGNEQFF.